The present entry profiles one T cell receptor beta chain with its context. V dropped 3 bases and J dropped 0 bases, with 7 bases sitting between them. The CDR3 runs 14 residues. The germline V gene has CDR1 SEHNR and CDR2 FQNEAQ (reference sequence). This entry is derived from a study of control samples from healthy donors and cancer patients. Data came from immunoSEQ multiplex PCR; TCRdb stores just in-frame clones and leaves some out. Among under 200,000 clones, just over 95% were seen once, and the ten largest hold about 0.94%. The chain links TRBV7-9 to TRBJ2-3, with unresolved D. The receptor's source is a woman aged 30 to 39 in good health. Sequenced input: blood. The chain's CDR3 is CASSLVQSTDTQYF. The CDR3 bases are TGTGCCAGCAGCTTGGTACAAAGCACAGATACGCAGTATTTT.